The 8 T cell receptor beta chains reported below all come from one sample, sequenced in a study of shared clonotypes between healthy human individuals. Assay used: immunoSEQ multiplex PCR; TCRdb lists only in-frame clones, some missing. The profile covers approximately 110,000 clones, with approximately 65% appearing a single time and roughly a quarter taken by the ten largest. The specimen was memory CD8+ T cells sorted from blood. This sample's subset: CD45RO+ cells pooled with CCR7-negative TemRA cells. These receptors were taken from a young woman in good health.

The rearrangement links TRBV11-2 to TRBJ2-4; no clear D gene. The V and J ends lost 5 bases and 3 bases respectively, with 11 bases between them. The CDR3 is 14 residues long. Germline values: CDR1 SGHAT, CDR2 FQNNGV. CDR3 sequence reads: CASSPLGGKNIQYF. As DNA, the CDR3 is TGTGCCAGCAGCCCGTTGGGTGGCAAAAACATTCAGTACTTC.

This clone was counted between two and nine times. The chain has TRBV28 and TRBJ2-2; either TRBD1 or TRBD2 may supply D (5 bases each). The V gene lost 6 bases and the J gene lost 8 bases, with 22 bases spanning the gap. This CDR3 comprises 16 residues. The germline V gene encodes CDR1 MDHEN and CDR2 SYDVKM. The CDR3: CASRATGARMVGELFF. CDR3 sequence (DNA): TGTGCCAGCAGAGCTACCGGGGCCCGAATGGTAGGGGAGCTGTTTTTT.

CDR3 coding DNA: TGCGCCAGCAGCTCCCAAGCGTACCTCGAGCAGTACTTC. This translates into CASSSQAYLEQYF. The V call is TRBV4-1, the J call TRBJ2-7; no clear D gene. Germline V lookup: CDR1 MGHRA, CDR2 YSYEKL. Trimming took 5 bases from V and 6 from J, leaving 14 bases between them. This CDR3 is built from 13 residues.

V and J are TRBV29-1 and TRBJ1-2, with a weak D call TRBD1 (6 bases). CDR3 size: 11 residues. Trimming stripped 5 bases from V and 3 bases from J, with 7 bases between. The germline V gene encodes CDR1 SQVTM and CDR2 ANQGSEA. The CDR3 loop is CSVSGDYGYTF. CDR3 bases: TGCAGCGTTTCAGGGGACTATGGCTACACCTTC.

V and J are TRBV18 and TRBJ1-2, with no clear D. Trimming removed 0 bases at V and 7 bases at J, with 12 bases between. The CDR3 contains 14 residues. The germline CDR1 and CDR2 sequences are KGHSH and LQKENI. The CDR3 DNA follows: TGTGCCAGCTCACCACCAGGCTGGGAGGGTGGCTACACCTTC. It yields the protein CASSPPGWEGGYTF.

The CDR3 bases are TGTGCCAGCAGCTTCGTCCTGGGGGAGGCCCAGTACTTC. Translated, it gives CASSFVLGEAQYF. The gene calls are TRBV7-6 and TRBJ2-5, with TRBD2 as a possible D gene (6 bases). The CDR3 is made up of 13 amino acids. V lost 3 bases to trimming and J lost 9 bases, with 14 bases between them. Germline CDR1 reads SGHVS; CDR2 reads FNYEAQ.

This CDR3 reads CASSPDGTGPNDEQFF. CDR3 in DNA: TGTGCCAGCTCACCGGACGGGACAGGTCCTAACGATGAGCAGTTCTTC. This rearrangement joins TRBV18 to TRBJ2-1; TRBD1 matches at 8 bases. The germline gives CDR1 KGHSH, CDR2 LQKENI. Trimming took 3 bases from V and 8 from J; bases not matched to a gene: 12. CDR3 length: 16 amino acids.

The chain combines TRBV2 with TRBJ1-5, with D hard to call. Trimming took 8 bases from V and 7 from J, leaving 15 bases between them. This CDR3 is 13 amino acids long. Germline V CDR1 and CDR2: SNHLY, FYNNEI. The CDR3: CASWEAEGQPQHF. The CDR3 region has the DNA TGTGCCAGCTGGGAGGCCGAGGGCCAGCCCCAGCATTTT.